These 15 T cell receptor beta chains were all obtained from the same sample, sequenced in a study of tumor-infiltrating lymphocytes in oesophageal squamous cell carcinoma. MiXCR, applied by TCRdb to the PCR reads, yields one record per CDR3 protein. The data hold approximately 15,000 distinct CDR3 sequences, with approximately 50% observed a single time. Sequencing used esophageal tumor tissue. The receptors shown here come from a male donor with esophageal squamous cell carcinoma.

The table lists this clonotype with a count of one. V is TRBV7-6 and J is TRBJ2-3, with D tentatively TRBD1 or TRBD2 (5 bases each). This CDR3 comprises 15 residues. Germline V gene sequence: CDR1 SGHVS, CDR2 FNYEAQ. The V end was cut by 5 bases, the J end by 1 base, with 13 bases between. CDR3 protein: CASSHFRGGTDTQYF. CDR3 sequence (DNA): TGTGCCAGCAGCCATTTTAGGGGAGGCACAGATACGCAGTATTTT.

This clonotype occurred many times. The chain couples TRBV7-2 to TRBJ2-2; 15 bases are shared with TRBD2. The V segment lost 5 bases and the J segment 0 bases; nucleotides outside the gene matches: 7. The germline gives CDR1 SGHTA, CDR2 FQGNSA. The CDR3 extends over 19 amino acids. The CDR3 sequence: CASSAGLAGGKPNTGELFF. In DNA, the CDR3 is TGTGCCAGCAGCGCGGGACTAGCGGGGGGAAAGCCGAACACCGGGGAGCTGTTTTTT. Together with reference TRBV7-2 and TRBJ2-2, the CDR3 gives the full variable domain: GAGVSQSPSNKVTEKGKDVELRCDPISGHTALYWYRQSLGQGLEFLIYFQGNSAPDKSGLPSDRFSAERTGGSVSTLTIQRTQQEDSAVYLCASSAGLAGGKPNTGELFFGEGSRLTVL.

The chain is built from TRBV7-6 and TRBJ2-1, with D uncertain. The ends were cut back, 1 base at V and 1 base at J, with 11 bases in the middle. The CDR3 totals 16 residues. Germline CDR1 is SGHVS and CDR2 is FNYEAQ. The CDR3 is CASSLVGPGSYNEQFF. DNA of the CDR3: TGTGCCAGCAGCTTAGTAGGCCCTGGGTCCTACAATGAGCAGTTCTTC.

The chain has TRBV7-9 and TRBJ2-5; D is perhaps TRBD1 or TRBD2 (5 bases each). With the DNA end fitting TRBJ2-4 better, the J assignment may be wrong. CDR1 is SEHNR, CDR2 FQNEAQ, per germline (reference sequence). The CDR3 has 14 residues. Written as DNA, the CDR3 is TGTGCCAGCAGCCACGAGGGGGCCAAAAACATTCAGTACTTC. This gives the protein CASSHEGAKNIQYF.

The gene calls are TRBV5-3 and TRBJ2-5; TRBD2 matches at 10 bases. The DNA end is more similar to TRBJ2-1, so the J call may be wrong. TRBV5-3 is known as an ORF, though its function is uncertain. The CDR3 has 16 residues. CDR3: CASSRGLAGENNEQFF. The CDR3 DNA is TGTGCCAGCAGTCGGGGGCTAGCGGGAGAGAACAATGAGCAGTTCTTC.

Concerning this clonotype itself: Lacking the conserved final phenylalanine or tryptophan, this CDR3 likely reflects a read error. Because the CDR3's place on the DNA is in doubt, the DNA is left out and the CDR3 is given as listed by TCRdb. This chain uses TRBV12-3 or TRBV12-4 with TRBJ1-1; the listed D gene, TRBD1, was not tested against the DNA. With termini counted, the CDR3 has 15 amino acids. The CDR3 loop reads CASSDRAPTSSTSGQ.

In its sample, this clonotype was seen many times. The CDR3 region is CSAGGDRVYEQYF. The CDR3, as DNA: TGCAGTGCTGGCGGAGACAGGGTCTACGAGCAGTACTTC. This sequence joins TRBV20-1 and TRBJ2-7; 7 bases match TRBD1. With 5 bases clipped from V and 3 bases from J, the junction kept 7 bases outside the gene matches. This CDR3 has 13 residues. The germline V gene encodes CDR1 DFQATT and CDR2 SNEGSKA (reference sequence).

The genes are TRBV7-3 and TRBJ2-4; D is undetermined. The assigned J gene may be wrong: the sequence end matches TRBJ2-5 better. The CDR3 loop spans 17 amino acids. CDR1 is SGHTA, CDR2 FQGTGA, per germline. The CDR3 loop is CASSLTFSWRLQETQYF. The CDR3 DNA sequence: TGTGCCAGCAGCTTAACGTTTTCGTGGCGGCTGCAAGAGACCCAGTACTTC.

This clonotype came up many times. The chain carries TRBV11-2 and TRBJ2-3, with 13 positions matching TRBD2. J lost 1 base, V lost 5 bases, and 9 bases had no gene match. Germline CDR1 SGHAT, CDR2 FQNNGV. This CDR3 is built from 18 residues. CDR3: CASSRRTSGSSGTDTQYF. The CDR3 nucleotides are TGTGCCAGCAGCCGCCGGACTAGCGGGAGTTCAGGCACAGATACGCAGTATTTT. The full variable domain, in which reference TRBV11-2 and TRBJ2-3 provide the parts outside the CDR3, is EAGVAQSPRYKIIEKRQSVAFWCNPISGHATLYWYQQILGQGPKLLIQFQNNGVVDDSQLPKDRFSAERLKGVDSTLKIQPAKLEDSAVYLCASSRRTSGSSGTDTQYFGPGTRLTVL.

The chain couples TRBV11-1 to TRBJ2-3, with 7 positions matching TRBD2. Looked up from germline, CDR1 is SGHAT and CDR2 is FQDESV (reference sequence). V dropped 1 base and J dropped 2; count of bases not matched to a gene: 9. CDR3 length: 17 amino acids. DNA for the CDR3: TGTGCCAGCAGCTTAGGGGTTCTAGCGGAATCCACAGATACGCAGTATTTT. Translated: CASSLGVLAESTDTQYF. The full variable domain, rest sourced from reference TRBV11-1 and TRBJ2-3, is EAEVAQSPRYKITEKSQAVAFWCDPISGHATLYWYRQILGQGPELLVQFQDESVVDDSQLPKDRFSAERLKGVDSTLKIQPAELGDSAMYLCASSLGVLAESTDTQYFGPGTRLTVL.

V is TRBV5-1 and J is TRBJ1-2, with 9 bases aligning to TRBD1. Germline V CDR1 and CDR2: SGHRS, YFSETQ. V lost 5 bases, J lost 8 bases, and 7 bases stayed unmatched. CDR3 length equals 13 residues. The CDR3 loop reads CASSLQGAQGYTF. The CDR3 nucleotides are TGCGCCAGCAGTTTACAGGGGGCGCAGGGCTACACCTTC.

This clonotype was counted many times. The chain links TRBV27 to TRBJ2-1, with 7 bases aligning to TRBD2. With V trimmed by 3 bases and J by 0 bases, 5 bases remained unmatched. Germline CDR1 and CDR2: MNHEY and SMNVEV (reference sequence). This CDR3 is 16 amino acids long. CDR3 sequence (DNA): TGTGCCAGCAGTTTCTGGGGCGGGAGCTCCTACAATGAGCAGTTCTTC. It specifies CASSFWGGSSYNEQFF.

The chain links TRBV7-6 to TRBJ2-1, with D possibly being TRBD2 (5 bases). The CDR3 loop spans 12 amino acids. Germline V lookup: CDR1 SGHVS, CDR2 FNYEAQ. The V and J ends lost 2 bases and 6 bases respectively, with 5 bases between them. As DNA, the CDR3 is TGTGCCAGCAGCTTAAGCGGCAATGAGCAGTTCTTC. Translating it yields CASSLSGNEQFF.

This chain links TRBV7-3 with TRBJ2-1, with 8 bases that match TRBD2. TRBJ2-5 explains the end of the DNA better; the J call may be wrong. The length of the CDR3 is 16 residues. Per the germline V gene, CDR1 is SGHTA and CDR2 is FQGTGA. CDR3 region: CASSSTGRAFQETQYF. In nucleotides, the CDR3 is TGTGCCAGCAGCTCCACCGGGAGGGCCTTCCAAGAGACCCAGTACTTC.

This chain joins TRBV4-3 and TRBJ2-7; 15 bases fit TRBD2. The germline CDR1 and CDR2 sequences are LGHNA and YSLEER. With 5 bases clipped from V and 3 bases from J, the junction kept 2 bases outside the gene matches. This CDR3 contains 15 residues. CDR3 region: CASSEGLAGGYEQYF. DNA for the CDR3: TGCGCCAGCAGCGAGGGACTAGCGGGAGGCTACGAGCAGTACTTC.